These 14 T cell receptor beta chains came from one sample sequenced in a study of cytomegalovirus exposure and HLA in healthy donors. 60 Vbeta and 13 Jbeta primers were used in PCR. Produced via immunoSEQ multiplex PCR; TCRdb's table is partial and in-frame only. The sample has 150,000 to 200,000 clones, 77% seen once. Sequencing used PBMCs. The receptors were sampled from a man aged 18 to 29 in good health and CMV-seronegative.

The chain carries TRBV11-2 and TRBJ1-2; 11 bases match TRBD1. The V gene end was trimmed by 0 bases and the J gene end by 4 bases; junction bases not matched to a gene: 1. The germline V gene encodes CDR1 SGHAT and CDR2 FQNNGV. The CDR3 runs 15 residues. The CDR3 region is CASSLEGQGAYGYTF. The CDR3 bases are TGTGCCAGCAGCTTAGAAGGACAGGGGGCCTATGGCTACACCTTC.

The V gene is TRBV7-8, the J gene TRBJ2-3, with TRBD2 as a possible D gene (5 bases). Trimming removed 2 bases from V and 0 bases from J, with 9 bases in between. The CDR3 has 15 residues. Per the germline V gene, CDR1 is SGHVS and CDR2 is FQNEAQ. The CDR3 here is CASSLTWTSTDTQYF. CDR3 in DNA: TGTGCCAGCAGCTTAACCTGGACTAGCACAGATACGCAGTATTTT.

The chain recombines TRBV4-2 with TRBJ2-1; possibly TRBD2 for D (6 bases). V was trimmed by 6 bases and J by 10 bases, leaving 13 bases between them. This CDR3 is built from 12 residues. Germline V lookup: CDR1 LGHNA, CDR2 YNFKEQ. CDR3 nucleotides: TGTGCCAGCAGACGACCAGGAGGGGAGCAGTTCTTC. Translating it yields CASRRPGGEQFF.

This clone showed up just a few times. The chain uses TRBV18 and TRBJ1-2, with 9 nucleotides matching TRBD1. Germline loops: CDR1 KGHSH, CDR2 LQKENI. The CDR3 spans 13 residues. J gave up 4 bases and V 6 bases, and 3 bases lay outside the gene matches. The CDR3 protein is CASSQGQGYGYTF. The CDR3 DNA sequence: TGTGCCAGCTCGCAGGGACAGGGCTATGGCTACACCTTC.

V usage is TRBV11-3 and J usage is TRBJ1-2; unclear D gene. The CDR3 runs 11 residues. The V and J ends lost 8 bases and 9 bases respectively, with 13 bases between them. The V gene's germline CDR1 is SGHNT and CDR2 YENEEA. CDR3 sequence reads: CASYGRGSYTF. Here the CDR3 DNA reads TGTGCCAGCTACGGACGAGGGAGCTACACCTTC. Full variable domain (outside the CDR3, taken from reference TRBV11-3 and TRBJ1-2): EAGVVQSPRYKIIEKKQPVAFWCNPISGHNTLYWYLQNLGQGPELLIRYENEEAVDDSQLPKDRFSAERLKGVDSTLKIQPAELGDSAVYLCASYGRGSYTFGSGTRLTVV.

CDR3 coding DNA: TGCAGCGCAGTCGGCGGGAGGGAGGGCTACGAGCAGTACTTC. Protein: CSAVGGREGYEQYF. This rearrangement joins TRBV29-1 to TRBJ2-7, with 9 bases that match TRBD2. The CDR3 runs 14 residues. The germline CDR1 and CDR2 sequences are SQVTM and ANQGSEA. Germline trimming cut 7 bases from V and 3 bases from J; bases unmatched to any gene: 10.

The chain couples TRBV7-2 to TRBJ1-1, with D possibly matching TRBD1 (6 bases). CDR3 length: 12 residues. Germline V gives CDR1 SGHTA, CDR2 FQGNSA. Trimming took off 5 bases at V and 8 bases at J, with 12 bases between the two ends. CDR3 in amino acids: CASSRTTGEAFF. The CDR3 region has the DNA TGTGCCAGCAGCCGCACTACAGGGGAAGCTTTCTTT.

The CDR3 nucleotides are TGTGCCAGTACGCGGGGCGCTGCCACTGAAGCTTTCTTT. Its protein is CASTRGAATEAFF. The chain employs TRBV25-1 and TRBJ1-1; D might be TRBD1 (5 bases). This CDR3 comprises 13 residues. V lost 9 bases and J 4 bases, leaving 15 bases between the germline ends. CDR1 and CDR2 (germline): MGHDK, SYGVNS.

The rearrangement links TRBV5-4 to TRBJ1-2; D is undetermined. The CDR3 length is 16 residues. The germline CDR1 and CDR2 sequences are SGHNT and YYREEE (reference sequence). V was trimmed by 0 bases and J by 3 bases, leaving 15 bases between them. The CDR3 loop reads CASSLGKEVQYYGYTF. For the CDR3, the DNA is TGTGCCAGCAGCTTGGGCAAGGAGGTGCAATACTATGGCTACACCTTC.

The chain joins TRBV19 to TRBJ2-7, with TRBD1 matching 8 bases. Germline loops: CDR1 LNHDA, CDR2 SQIVND (reference sequence). There are 14 residues in the CDR3. V lost 4 bases and J lost 2; bases outside the gene matches: 4. The CDR3: CASSNLTGAYEQYF. The DNA of the CDR3 is TGTGCCAGTAGTAATCTGACAGGGGCCTACGAGCAGTACTTC.

This sequence joins TRBV30 and TRBJ1-2; 12 bases map to TRBD1. The CDR3 extends over 15 amino acids. V lost 3 bases to trimming and J lost 6 bases; unmatched junction nucleotides: 8. The germline CDR1 and CDR2 sequences are GTSNPN and SVGIG (reference sequence). CDR3: CAWSAGTGGSNGYTF. The DNA for the CDR3 is TGTGCCTGGAGCGCCGGGACAGGGGGCTCGAATGGCTACACCTTC.

This chain connects TRBV30 to TRBJ2-1; TRBD1 is a possible D gene (5 bases). The CDR3 contains 14 residues. Trimming removed 5 bases at V and 7 bases at J, with 18 bases between. From germline, CDR1 is GTSNPN and CDR2 SVGIG (reference sequence). The CDR3 protein is CAWWGRVAWNEQFF. The CDR3 DNA sequence: TGTGCCTGGTGGGGCAGGGTCGCCTGGAATGAGCAGTTCTTC.

CDR3 loop: CSAQGVGYTF. The CDR3 DNA is TGCAGTGCTCAGGGCGTGGGCTACACCTTC. The chain employs TRBV20-1 and TRBJ1-2; a possible D gene is TRBD1 (5 bases). The CDR3 is 10 amino acids. V dropped 5 bases and J dropped 8 bases, with 9 bases sitting between them. Germline CDR1 reads DFQATT; CDR2 reads SNEGSKA (reference sequence).

The rearrangement uses TRBV27 and TRBJ2-1; D not resolved. The germline CDR1 and CDR2 sequences are MNHEY and SMNVEV (reference sequence). The CDR3 runs to 17 residues. Trimming left V 4 bases short and J 0 bases short, with 16 bases between. The CDR3: CASSYLIAASSYNEQFF. For the CDR3, the DNA is TGTGCCAGCAGTTACCTCATAGCAGCGAGCTCCTACAATGAGCAGTTCTTC.